A selection of T cell receptor beta chains follows, all from one sample in a study of PD-1 blockade in classical Hodgkin lymphoma. The table came from immunoSEQ multiplex PCR; TCRdb's copy has only in-frame clones and leaves some out. The repertoire consists of around 4,200 clones, with around 87% occurring once and the leading ten covering more than 25%. Sample: CD4+ T cells from blood, taken at baseline. These receptor sequences come from a human donor with classical Hodgkin lymphoma. Each CDR3 is given with its conserved first and last residue. D genes are given only for firm matches. For some rows the clone size is stated as once, few or many, or as a class when expanded; others skip it.

TRBV10-1	TRBD2	.	TRBJ2-7	CASSESLAGAHEQYF	TGCGCCAGCAGTGAAAGTCTCGCGGGAGCCCACGAGCAGTACTTC
TRBV10-3	TRBD1	few	TRBJ1-5	CAIRGDRVQPQHF	TGTGCCATCAGGGGAGACAGGGTTCAGCCCCAGCATTTT
TRBV7-3	TRBD2	.	TRBJ2-7	CASSLAGGHEQYF	TGTGCCAGCAGCCTAGCGGGGGGTCACGAGCAGTACTTC
TRBV7-2	.	.	TRBJ2-7	CASSYKADSLYEQYF	TGTGCCAGCAGCTACAAAGCGGACAGCCTCTACGAGCAGTACTTC
TRBV5-1	.	.	TRBJ2-5	CASSWTPGETQYF	TGCGCCAGCAGCTGGACTCCGGGAGAGACCCAGTACTTC
TRBV11-2	.	.	TRBJ2-1	CASSVGDNEQFF	TGTGCCAGCAGCGTTGGCGACAATGAGCAGTTCTTC
TRBV7-9	.	.	TRBJ1-1	CASRTRNTEAFF	TGTGCCAGCAGGACAAGAAACACTGAAGCTTTCTTT
TRBV28	TRBD2	.	TRBJ2-4	CASSPLEASGSLAKNIQYF	TGTGCCAGCAGCCCCTTAGAGGCTAGCGGGAGCTTAGCCAAAAACATTCAGTACTTC
TRBV19	TRBD1	.	TRBJ1-5	CASSPRQGGKGQPQHF	TGTGCCAGTAGTCCCCGACAGGGCGGCAAGGGGCAGCCCCAGCATTTT
TRBV9	.	.	TRBJ2-5	CASSVVEGGETQYF	TGTGCCAGCAGCGTAGTTGAGGGTGGGGAGACCCAGTACTTC
TRBV6-1	TRBD1	.	TRBJ2-5	CASSGQGLEETQYF	TGTGCCAGCAGTGGACAGGGGCTCGAGGAGACCCAGTACTTC
TRBV27	.	.	TRBJ2-1	CASSFTRKGLQFPGFSYNEQFF	TGTGCCAGCAGTTTCACTCGAAAGGGACTGCAATTTCCGGGCTTCTCCTACAATGAGCAGTTCTTC
TRBV10-3	TRBD2	.	TRBJ2-1	CAISEASGSLNEQFF	TGTGCCATCAGTGAAGCTAGCGGGAGTTTGAATGAGCAGTTCTTC
TRBV27	.	.	TRBJ2-1	CASSWGASYNEQFF	TGTGCCAGCAGTTGGGGGGCCTCCTACAATGAGCAGTTCTTC
TRBV11-2	.	.	TRBJ2-7	CASSLVIEQYF	TGTGCCAGCAGCTTAGTAATAGAGCAGTACTTC
TRBV10-3	TRBD2	.	TRBJ2-5	CAIRVAGGDQETQYF	TGTGCCATCAGGGTAGCGGGGGGGGATCAAGAGACCCAGTACTTC
TRBV5-1	TRBD1	.	TRBJ1-2	CASSVDRDGYTF	TGCGCCAGCAGCGTCGACAGGGATGGCTACACCTTC
TRBV28	TRBD1	.	TRBJ2-7	CASTPGQMTYEQYF	TGTGCCAGCACTCCGGGACAGATGACCTACGAGCAGTACTTC
TRBV6-1	.	.	TRBJ2-7	CASSENPADPYEQYF	TGTGCCAGCAGTGAAAATCCAGCGGACCCCTACGAGCAGTACTTC
TRBV7-3	.	.	TRBJ2-2	CASSPGSNTGELFF	TGTGCCAGCAGCCCGGGATCGAACACCGGGGAGCTGTTTTTT
TRBV19	TRBD1	.	TRBJ1-1	CASRTGQMAFF	TGTGCCAGTCGGACAGGGCAAATGGCTTTCTTT
TRBV19	.	.	TRBJ2-7	CASSIQTGLPYEQYF	TGTGCCAGTAGTATACAAACGGGACTCCCCTACGAGCAGTACTTC
TRBV6-6	TRBD1	.	TRBJ1-5	CASSSGQGGNQPQHF	TGTGCCAGCAGCTCGGGACAGGGCGGAAATCAGCCCCAGCATTTT
TRBV5-1	.	.	TRBJ2-5	CASSWGQVIQETQYF	TGCGCCAGCAGCTGGGGACAAGTCATACAAGAGACCCAGTACTTC
TRBV4-3	.	.	TRBJ1-2	CASSQDYGYTF	TGCGCCAGCAGCCAGGATTATGGCTACACCTTC
TRBV9	TRBD1	.	TRBJ2-7	CASSRQGVSYEQYF	TGTGCCAGCAGCCGACAGGGGGTCTCCTACGAGCAGTACTTC
TRBV6-5	.	once	TRBJ2-2	CASSYGWSGELFF	TGTGCCAGCAGTTACGGGTGGTCCGGGGAGCTGTTTTTT
TRBV23-1	.	.	TRBJ1-2	CASSLNLRRTSDGYTF	TGCGCCAGCAGTCTCAACTTGCGTAGGACATCCGATGGCTACACCTTC
TRBV6-5	.	.	TRBJ1-2	CASSRAGGYGYTF	TGTGCCAGCAGTCGGGCAGGTGGCTATGGCTACACCTTC
TRBV5-6	.	.	TRBJ2-3	CASSLGWADTQYF	TGTGCCAGCAGCTTGGGGTGGGCAGATACGCAGTATTTT
TRBV10-3	TRBD1	.	TRBJ2-1	CAISDPTGASQSEQFF	TGTGCCATCAGTGACCCGACAGGGGCGAGCCAAAGTGAGCAGTTCTTC
TRBV5-8	.	.	TRBJ2-5	CASSLGNQETQYF	TGTGCCAGCAGCTTAGGGAACCAAGAGACCCAGTACTTC
TRBV5-1	.	.	TRBJ1-4	CASSPQGSEDEKLFF	TGCGCCAGCAGCCCCCAGGGGTCTGAGGATGAAAAACTGTTTTTT
TRBV30	.	.	TRBJ1-5	CAWSGQLVGNQPQHF	TGTGCCTGGAGTGGACAGCTCGTGGGCAATCAGCCCCAGCATTTT
TRBV19	.	.	TRBJ2-5	CASSTGTSYQETQYF	TGTGCCAGTAGTACGGGGACTTCGTACCAAGAGACCCAGTACTTC
TRBV30	.	.	TRBJ2-7	CAWSVVAGGAYEQYF	TGTGCCTGGAGTGTAGTCGCTGGCGGAGCCTACGAGCAGTACTTC
TRBV18	TRBD1	.	TRBJ1-1	CASSPGQTLTEAFF	TGTGCCAGCTCCCCGGGACAGACCCTCACTGAAGCTTTCTTT
TRBV2	.	.	TRBJ1-1	CASSEGLNTEAFF	TGTGCCAGCAGTGAGGGTTTGAACACTGAAGCTTTCTTT
TRBV28	.	.	TRBJ2-7	CALGNSYEQYF	TGTGCTCTCGGGAACTCCTACGAGCAGTACTTC
TRBV6-1	.	.	TRBJ1-5	CASSVNLGRPQHF	TGTGCCAGCAGTGTAAACTTGGGACGTCCCCAGCATTTT
TRBV11-3	TRBD2	.	TRBJ2-2	CASSSSRLAGGELFF	TGTGCCAGCAGCTCCTCGAGACTAGCGGGCGGGGAGCTGTTTTTT
TRBV11-2	.	.	TRBJ2-5	CASSLQETQYF	TGTGCCAGCAGCTTGCAAGAGACCCAGTACTTC
TRBV21-1	.	.	TRBJ2-7	CASSSLVRDGYEQYF	TGTGCCAGCAGCAGTCTTGTCCGGGACGGATACGAGCAGTACTTC
TRBV11-2	.	.	TRBJ1-1	CASSLGRGWGTEAFF	TGTGCCAGCAGCTTAGGGAGGGGCTGGGGCACTGAAGCTTTCTTT
TRBV2	.	.	TRBJ2-5	CASSETKETQYF	TGTGCCAGCAGTGAAACCAAAGAGACCCAGTACTTC
TRBV9	.	.	TRBJ2-7	CASSQRRSSYEQYF	TGTGCCAGCAGCCAACGAAGGAGCTCCTACGAGCAGTACTTC
TRBV18	.	.	TRBJ2-3	CASSPADTQYF	TGTGCCAGCTCACCAGCAGATACGCAGTATTTT
TRBV29-1	.	.	TRBJ2-7	CSSAGDSYEQYF	TGCAGCTCCGCCGGGGACTCCTACGAGCAGTACTTC
TRBV11-2	.	once	TRBJ2-3	CASSLGTRREVQYF	TGTGCCAGCAGCTTAGGGACCCGCCGAGAGGTGCAGTATTTT
TRBV4-1	TRBD2	.	TRBJ2-5	CASSYGLVLKETQYF	TGCGCCAGCAGCTACGGACTAGTACTAAAAGAGACCCAGTACTTC
TRBV10-1	.	.	TRBJ2-7	CASSGAGGNEQYF	TGCGCCAGCAGTGGGGCAGGGGGGAACGAGCAGTACTTC
TRBV5-1	.	.	TRBJ2-2	CASSFAAGNTGELFF	TGCGCCAGCAGCTTTGCAGCGGGGAACACCGGGGAGCTGTTTTTT
TRBV7-9	TRBD2	once	TRBJ2-2	CASSLASGGPSGTGELFF	TGTGCCAGCAGCTTAGCCAGCGGGGGGCCCTCCGGGACCGGGGAGCTGTTTTTT
TRBV4-2	TRBD2	.	TRBJ2-3	CASSQGEGLAGITDTQYF	TGTGCCAGCAGCCAAGGGGAGGGACTAGCGGGAATCACAGATACGCAGTATTTT
TRBV20-1	.	.	TRBJ2-1	CSADQGNEQFF	TGCAGTGCTGACCAGGGAAATGAGCAGTTCTTC
TRBV10-1	.	.	TRBJ1-1	CASSGGMNTEAFF	TGCGCCAGCAGTGGCGGGATGAACACTGAAGCTTTCTTT
TRBV2	TRBD1	.	TRBJ2-7	CASRKGAGYEQYF	TGTGCCAGCAGGAAGGGGGCGGGCTACGAGCAGTACTTC